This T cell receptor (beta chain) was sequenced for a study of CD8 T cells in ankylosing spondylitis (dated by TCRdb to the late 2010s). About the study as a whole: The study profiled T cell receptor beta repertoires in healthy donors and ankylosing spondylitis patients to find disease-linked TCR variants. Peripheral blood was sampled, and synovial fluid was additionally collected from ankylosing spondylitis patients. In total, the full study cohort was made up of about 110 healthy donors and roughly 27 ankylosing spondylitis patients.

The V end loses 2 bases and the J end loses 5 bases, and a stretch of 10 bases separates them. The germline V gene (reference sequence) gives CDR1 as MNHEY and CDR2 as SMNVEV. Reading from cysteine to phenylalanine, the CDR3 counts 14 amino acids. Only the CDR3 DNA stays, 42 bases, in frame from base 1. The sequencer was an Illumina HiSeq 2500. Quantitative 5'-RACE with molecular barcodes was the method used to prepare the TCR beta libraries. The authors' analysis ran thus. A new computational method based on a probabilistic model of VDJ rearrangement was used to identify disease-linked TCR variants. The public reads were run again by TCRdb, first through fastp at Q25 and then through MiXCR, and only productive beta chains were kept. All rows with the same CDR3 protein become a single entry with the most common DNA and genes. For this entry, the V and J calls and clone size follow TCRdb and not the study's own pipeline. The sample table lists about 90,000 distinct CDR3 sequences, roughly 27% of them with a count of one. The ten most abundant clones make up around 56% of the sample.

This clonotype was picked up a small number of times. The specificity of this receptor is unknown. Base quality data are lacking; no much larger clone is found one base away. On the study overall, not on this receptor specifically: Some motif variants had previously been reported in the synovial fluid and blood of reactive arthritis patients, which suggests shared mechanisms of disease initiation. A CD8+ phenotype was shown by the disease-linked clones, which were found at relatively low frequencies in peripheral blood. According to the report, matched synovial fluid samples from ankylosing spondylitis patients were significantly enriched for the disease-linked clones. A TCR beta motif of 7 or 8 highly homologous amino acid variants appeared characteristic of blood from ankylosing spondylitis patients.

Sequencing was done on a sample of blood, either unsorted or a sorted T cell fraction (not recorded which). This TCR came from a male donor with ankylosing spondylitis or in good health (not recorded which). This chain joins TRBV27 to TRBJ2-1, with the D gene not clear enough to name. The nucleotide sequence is TGTGCCAGCAGTTTAACGAAGGTTAACAATGAGCAGTTCTTC. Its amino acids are CASSLTKVNNEQFF.